This entry lists 19 T cell receptor beta chains sequenced from one sample in a study of T cell responses to AZD1222 COVID-19 vaccine. Clones were read by immunoSEQ multiplex PCR, and TCRdb kept only the in-frame ones, dropping some. This table has roughly 120,000 clones, 70% to 90% appearing once. This material consisted of peripheral blood, taken on day 0 of AZD1222 vaccination. The receptors originated from an adult in good health.

The CDR3 bases are TGCGCCAGCAGCCAAGTCAACGGCTACGAGCAGTACTTC. Its translation: CASSQVNGYEQYF. This chain uses TRBV4-1 with TRBJ2-7; D is ambiguous. The CDR3 has 13 residues. V was trimmed by 1 base and J by 3 bases, leaving 7 bases between them. Per the germline V gene, CDR1 is MGHRA and CDR2 is YSYEKL.

The CDR3 DNA reads TGTGCCAGCAGCGTTCGACAGGATGGCTACACCTTC. Translation gives CASSVRQDGYTF. This rearrangement joins TRBV9 to TRBJ1-2; D may be TRBD1 (6 bases). Trimming pared 2 bases from V and 6 bases from J, leaving 8 bases between. CDR3 length equals 12 residues. Germline V gene lookup returns CDR1 SGDLS and CDR2 YYNGEE.

The gene calls are TRBV28 and TRBJ2-7; 7 bases agree with TRBD1. This CDR3 spans 15 amino acids. Trimming removed 1 base from V and 2 bases from J; junction bases left unmatched: 5. Looked up from germline, CDR1 is MDHEN and CDR2 is SYDVKM. DNA for the CDR3: TGTGCCAGCAGTTTATATACGGGACAGACCTACGAGCAGTACTTC. Translated, it gives CASSLYTGQTYEQYF. Full variable domain (missing parts from reference TRBV28 and TRBJ2-7): DVKVTQSSRYLVKRTGEKVFLECVQDMDHENMFWYRQDPGLGLRLIYFSYDVKMKEKGDIPEGYSVSREKKERFSLILESASTNQTSMYLCASSLYTGQTYEQYFGPGTRLTVT.

The rearrangement joins TRBV28 to TRBJ1-2; D not certain. The germline V gene encodes CDR1 MDHEN and CDR2 SYDVKM. With 3 bases removed from V and 7 bases from J, the gap between germline ends came to 6 bases. The CDR3 consists of 11 residues. The CDR3, as DNA: TGTGCCAGCAGTTTCGCCCGTGGCTACACCTTC. Its translation: CASSFARGYTF.

The chain couples TRBV6-1 to TRBJ2-6; the D is unclear. The germline V and J ends were trimmed by 6 bases and 0 bases, with 9 bases remaining between them. In germline, CDR1 is MNHNS, CDR2 SASEGT. This CDR3 region has 15 residues. The CDR3 DNA reads TGTGCCAGCAGCCTCGTCAGCTCTGGGGCCAACGTCCTGACTTTC. Translation gives CASSLVSSGANVLTF.

Comments on this clone: Different DNA sequences within this sample yield the same CDR3. This chain joins TRBV24-1 and TRBJ1-1, with unresolved D. The length of the CDR3 is 11 residues. Germline V CDR1 and CDR2: KGHDR, SFDVKD. V gave up 3 bases and J gave up 2 bases, with 0 bases separating them. CDR3 nucleotide sequence: TGTGCCACCAGTGATAACACTGAAGCTTTCTTT. Its protein is CATSDNTEAFF.

The V gene is TRBV4-1, the J gene TRBJ2-3; the match to TRBD1 covers 8 bases. Unmatched junction bases numbered 2, after V lost 3 bases and J lost 0 bases. Germline assignment: CDR1 MGHRA and CDR2 YSYEKL. The CDR3 is 15 residues long. CDR3 nucleotides: TGCGCCAGCAGCCAGCAGGGGGCCAGCACAGATACGCAGTATTTT. Translation: CASSQQGASTDTQYF.

The genes are TRBV5-1 and TRBJ1-3; perhaps TRBD1 as D (5 bases). V was trimmed by 5 bases and J by 2 bases, leaving 14 bases between them. The CDR3 consists of 15 residues. Germline CDR1 SGHRS, CDR2 YFSETQ. The CDR3 DNA follows: TGCGCCAGCAGTCCCAGGGCGGAAGCTGGAAACACCATATATTTT. It yields the protein CASSPRAEAGNTIYF.

V gene TRBV14 combines with J gene TRBJ2-7, with 8 bases matching TRBD2. The CDR3 has 14 amino acids. Germline V gene data show CDR1 as SGHDN and CDR2 as FVKESK. V shed 1 base and J 3 bases; nucleotides not matched to a gene: 2. The CDR3 bases are TGTGCCAGCAGCCAAGTAGCGGGACACTACGAGCAGTACTTC. Protein sequence: CASSQVAGHYEQYF.

The rearrangement joins TRBV27 to TRBJ2-7; TRBD2 matches 9 bases. From germline, CDR1 is MNHEY and CDR2 SMNVEV (reference sequence). Trimming took 4 bases from V and 0 from J; bases not matched to a gene: 4. The CDR3 extends over 15 amino acids. The CDR3 DNA is TGTGCCAGCAGTTCGCCTAGCGGGGCCTCCTACGAGCAGTACTTC. Protein product: CASSSPSGASYEQYF.

The chain combines TRBV9 with TRBJ1-1, with unresolved D. The ends were cut back, 0 bases at V and 4 bases at J, with 7 bases in the middle. CDR1 and CDR2 from the germline V gene are SGDLS and YYNGEE. The CDR3 runs to 13 residues. CDR3 bases: TGTGCCAGCAGCGTAGCGGGATTCACTGAAGCTTTCTTT. Residues: CASSVAGFTEAFF.

This clone was observed once. The V gene is TRBV19, the J gene TRBJ2-1; 9 nucleotides agree with TRBD1. The CDR3 is 15 amino acids. After removal of 9 bases from V and 8 bases from J, the junction contained 14 bases not matched to a gene. Looked up from germline, CDR1 is LNHDA and CDR2 is SQIVND (reference sequence). CDR3 amino acids: CASRGETGGIDEQFF. DNA of the CDR3: TGTGCCAGCCGGGGGGAAACAGGGGGCATTGATGAGCAGTTCTTC.

In this sample, this clone turned up a few times. The rearrangement joins TRBV11-3 to TRBJ2-3, with D possibly TRBD2 on 6 matching bases. CDR1 is SGHNT and CDR2 is YENEEA in the germline V gene. The CDR3 covers 14 residues. Trimming removed 8 bases at V and 2 bases at J, with 14 bases between. CDR3 nucleotide sequence: TGTGCCAGCTGGGGCGGGGTGCCCACAGATACGCAGTATTTT. This sequence encodes CASWGGVPTDTQYF.

Only a few counts were recorded for this clone. The chain has TRBV11-3 and TRBJ2-5; the D is unclear. The CDR3 loop spans 12 amino acids. CDR1 and CDR2 from the germline V gene are SGHNT and YENEEA. The germline V and J ends were trimmed by 5 bases and 7 bases, with 11 bases remaining between them. CDR3 bases: TGTGCCAGCAGCCCCGATATTGGGACCCAGTACTTC. Translation: CASSPDIGTQYF. Full variable domain (missing parts from reference TRBV11-3 and TRBJ2-5): EAGVVQSPRYKIIEKKQPVAFWCNPISGHNTLYWYLQNLGQGPELLIRYENEEAVDDSQLPKDRFSAERLKGVDSTLKIQPAELGDSAVYLCASSPDIGTQYFGPGTRLLVL.

This chain links TRBV6-4 with TRBJ2-3, with 7 bases that match TRBD1. Per germline, CDR1 MRHNA and CDR2 SNTAGT. Trimming removed 4 bases from V and 4 bases from J; junction bases left unmatched: 5. CDR3 size: 14 residues. The DNA for the CDR3 is TGTGCCAGCAGTGCAGGGGGTTCGGCAGATACGCAGTATTTT. It translates to CASSAGGSADTQYF.

The chain joins TRBV28 to TRBJ1-5; tentatively, D is TRBD1 (5 bases). The CDR3 runs 16 residues. Germline CDR1 MDHEN, CDR2 SYDVKM. The V end was cut by 7 bases, the J end by 5 bases, with 21 bases between. The CDR3 loop is CASTGGGGSGDQPQHF. Written as DNA, the CDR3 is TGTGCCAGCACTGGGGGTGGGGGAAGTGGAGATCAGCCCCAGCATTTT.

This sequence joins TRBV7-9 and TRBJ2-1, with D hard to call. CDR1 SEHNR and CDR2 FQNEAQ come from the germline V gene (reference sequence). The V and J ends lost 2 bases and 2 bases respectively, with 10 bases between them. The CDR3 covers 15 residues. CDR3 loop: CASSLNTKPYNEQFF. CDR3 nucleotides: TGTGCCAGCAGCTTAAACACGAAACCCTACAATGAGCAGTTCTTC.

The chain recombines TRBV5-1 with TRBJ2-2; D is undetermined. With 3 bases removed from V and 0 bases from J, the gap between germline ends came to 0 bases. Germline assignment: CDR1 SGHRS and CDR2 YFSETQ. This CDR3 is built from 12 residues. The CDR3 nucleotides read TGCGCCAGCAGCTCGAACACCGGGGAGCTGTTTTTT. Encoded protein: CASSSNTGELFF.

This clone was recorded a few times. J is TRBJ1-3 and V is TRBV28; D unclear. Germline V gene data show CDR1 as MDHEN and CDR2 as SYDVKM. The CDR3 has 14 residues. Deletions cut 1 base from V and 3 bases from J, with 7 bases between. CDR3 residues: CASSLSQSGNTIYF. CDR3 sequence (DNA): TGTGCCAGCAGTTTATCCCAGAGTGGAAACACCATATATTTT.